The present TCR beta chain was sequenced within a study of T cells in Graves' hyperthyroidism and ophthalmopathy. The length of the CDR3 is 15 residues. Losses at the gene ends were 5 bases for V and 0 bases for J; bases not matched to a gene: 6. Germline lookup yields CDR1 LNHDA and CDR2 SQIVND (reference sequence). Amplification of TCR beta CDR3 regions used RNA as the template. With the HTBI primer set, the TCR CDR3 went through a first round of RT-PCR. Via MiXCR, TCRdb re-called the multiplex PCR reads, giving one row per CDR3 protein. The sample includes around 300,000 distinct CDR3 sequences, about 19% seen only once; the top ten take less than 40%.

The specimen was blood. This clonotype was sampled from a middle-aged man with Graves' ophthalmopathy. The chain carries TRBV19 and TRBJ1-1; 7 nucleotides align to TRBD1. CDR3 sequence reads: CASSLYRGVNTEAFF. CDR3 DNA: TGTGCCAGTAGTCTTTACAGGGGCGTGAACACTGAAGCTTTCTTT.